This T cell receptor beta chain was sequenced in a study of cytomegalovirus exposure and HLA in healthy donors. The study, taken as a whole, reports: Being productive about 90% or about 30% of the time was typical of most TCR beta V segments in an earlier analysis.

Germline V CDR1 and CDR2: ENHRY, SYGVKD. The CDR3 length is 13 residues. V was cut by 4 bases and J by 2 bases, with 9 bases left in between. PCR was performed using 60 Vbeta and 13 Jbeta primers. Only in-frame clones appear in the TCRdb table, and some are missing; sequencing was by immunoSEQ multiplex PCR. This table holds fewer than 180,000 clones, 75% to 85% found once. This clone was observed a single time. Its matching antigen is unknown. Sample: PBMCs. V usage is TRBV10-3 and J usage is TRBJ2-7, with D possibly matching TRBD1 (5 bases). The TCR originated in a man between 45 and 60 years old in good health and CMV-seropositive. CDR3 DNA sequence: TGTGCCATCAGTGGGCAGGGAACCTACGAGCAGTACTTC. Translation: CAISGQGTYEQYF.